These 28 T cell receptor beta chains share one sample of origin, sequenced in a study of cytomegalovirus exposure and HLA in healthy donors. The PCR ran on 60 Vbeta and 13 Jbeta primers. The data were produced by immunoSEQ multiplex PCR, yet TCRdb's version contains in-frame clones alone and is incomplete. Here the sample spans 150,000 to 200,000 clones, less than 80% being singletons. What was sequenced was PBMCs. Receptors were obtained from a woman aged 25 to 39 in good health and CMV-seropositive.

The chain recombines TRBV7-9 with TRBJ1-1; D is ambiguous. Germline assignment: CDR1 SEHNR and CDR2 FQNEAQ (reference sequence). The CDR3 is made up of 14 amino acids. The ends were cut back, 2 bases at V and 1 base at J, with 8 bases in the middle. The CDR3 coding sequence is TGTGCCAGCAGCTTACAGGCGGGGAACACTGAAGCTTTCTTT. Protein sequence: CASSLQAGNTEAFF.

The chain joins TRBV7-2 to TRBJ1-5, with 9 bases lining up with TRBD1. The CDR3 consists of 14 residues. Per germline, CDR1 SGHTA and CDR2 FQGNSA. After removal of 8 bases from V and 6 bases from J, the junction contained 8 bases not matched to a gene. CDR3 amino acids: CASVTGQGLQPQHF. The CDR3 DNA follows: TGTGCCAGCGTCACGGGACAGGGTCTTCAGCCCCAGCATTTT.

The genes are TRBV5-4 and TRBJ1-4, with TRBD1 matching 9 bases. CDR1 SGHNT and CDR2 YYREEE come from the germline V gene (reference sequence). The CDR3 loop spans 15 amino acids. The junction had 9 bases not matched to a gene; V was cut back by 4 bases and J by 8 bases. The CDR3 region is CASSTRGTGNEKLFF. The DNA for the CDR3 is TGTGCCAGCAGCACGCGCGGGACAGGGAACGAAAAACTGTTTTTT.

The CDR3 loop reads CAISESRVTGAGQPQHF. The CDR3 region has the DNA TGTGCCATCAGTGAGTCTCGGGTTACAGGGGCGGGACAGCCCCAGCATTTT. The V and J genes are TRBV10-3 and TRBJ1-5; TRBD1 agrees at 7 bases. The ends lost 0 bases at V and 7 bases at J; junction bases unmatched: 12. The CDR3 has 17 residues. Germline loops: CDR1 ENHRY, CDR2 SYGVKD.

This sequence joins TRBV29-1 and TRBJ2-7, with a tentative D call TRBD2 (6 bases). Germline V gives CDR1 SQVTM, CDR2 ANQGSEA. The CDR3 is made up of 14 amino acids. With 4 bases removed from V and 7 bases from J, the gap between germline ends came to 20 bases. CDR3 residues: CSVVSAGRPREQYF. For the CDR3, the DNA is TGCAGCGTTGTCTCGGCGGGGCGCCCGCGAGAGCAGTACTTC.

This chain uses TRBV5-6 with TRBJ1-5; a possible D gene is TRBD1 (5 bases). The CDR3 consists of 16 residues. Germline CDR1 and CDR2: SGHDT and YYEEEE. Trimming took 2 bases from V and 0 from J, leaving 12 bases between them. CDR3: CASSLGVGPSNQPQHF. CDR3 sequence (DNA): TGTGCCAGCAGCTTAGGGGTGGGCCCTAGCAATCAGCCCCAGCATTTT.

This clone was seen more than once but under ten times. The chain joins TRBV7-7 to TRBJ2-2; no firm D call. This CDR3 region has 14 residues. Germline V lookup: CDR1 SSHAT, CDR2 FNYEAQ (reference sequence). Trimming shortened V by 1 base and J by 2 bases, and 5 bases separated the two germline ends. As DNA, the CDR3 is TGTGCCAGCAGCTTAGGGGCCAACACCGGGGAGCTGTTTTTT. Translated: CASSLGANTGELFF.

CDR3 nucleotide sequence: TGTGCCACCAGCATCACAGGGGGCACTGAAGCTTTCTTT. It is translated as CATSITGGTEAFF. The chain joins TRBV15 to TRBJ1-1, with 8 nucleotides matching TRBD1. The CDR3 is made up of 13 amino acids. The V segment lost 4 bases and the J segment 4 bases; nucleotides outside the gene matches: 2. Germline CDR1 LNHNV, CDR2 YYDKDF (reference sequence).

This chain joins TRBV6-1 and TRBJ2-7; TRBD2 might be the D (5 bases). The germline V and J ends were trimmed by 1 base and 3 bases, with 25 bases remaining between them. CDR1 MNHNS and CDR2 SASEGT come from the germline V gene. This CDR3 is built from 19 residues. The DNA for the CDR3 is TGTGCCAGCAGTGAAGTATCTGCAGTGCAACAGCTAGCCCGCTACGAGCAGTACTTC. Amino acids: CASSEVSAVQQLARYEQYF.

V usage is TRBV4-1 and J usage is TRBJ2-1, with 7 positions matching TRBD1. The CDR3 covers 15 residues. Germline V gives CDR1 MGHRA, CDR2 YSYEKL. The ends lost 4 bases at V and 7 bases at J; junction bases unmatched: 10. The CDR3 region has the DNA TGCGCCAGCAGCCCTGGGACAGCGGTGGAAAATGAGCAGTTCTTC. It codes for CASSPGTAVENEQFF.

In DNA form, the CDR3 reads TGTGCCAGCAGCCAAGAGCGGGGGTTAGCTGGGGCCAACGTCCTGACTTTC. Translated, it gives CASSQERGLAGANVLTF. The J gene is TRBJ2-6, the V gene TRBV4-2, with 7 bases identical to TRBD2. The germline gives CDR1 LGHNA, CDR2 YNFKEQ. The CDR3 is 17 residues long. Losses at the gene ends were 0 bases for V and 2 bases for J; bases not matched to a gene: 4.

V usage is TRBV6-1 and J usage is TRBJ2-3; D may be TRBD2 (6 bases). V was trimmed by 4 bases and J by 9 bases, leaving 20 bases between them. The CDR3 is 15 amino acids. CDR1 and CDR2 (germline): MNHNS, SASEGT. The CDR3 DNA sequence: TGTGCCAGCAGTGCGGGTCCAGCACCGGGAGTAACGCAGTATTTT. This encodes CASSAGPAPGVTQYF.

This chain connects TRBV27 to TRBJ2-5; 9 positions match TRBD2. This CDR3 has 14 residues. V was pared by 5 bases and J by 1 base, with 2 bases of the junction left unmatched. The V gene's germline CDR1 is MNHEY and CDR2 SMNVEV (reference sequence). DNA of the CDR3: TGTGCCAGCAGTGTAGCGGGAGCCCAAGAGACCCAGTACTTC. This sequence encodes CASSVAGAQETQYF.

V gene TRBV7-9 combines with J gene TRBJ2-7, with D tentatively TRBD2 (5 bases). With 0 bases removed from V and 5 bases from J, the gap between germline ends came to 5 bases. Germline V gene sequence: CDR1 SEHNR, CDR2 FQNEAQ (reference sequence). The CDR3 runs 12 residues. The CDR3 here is CASSLAGDEQYF. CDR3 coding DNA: TGTGCCAGCAGCTTAGCCGGGGACGAGCAGTACTTC.

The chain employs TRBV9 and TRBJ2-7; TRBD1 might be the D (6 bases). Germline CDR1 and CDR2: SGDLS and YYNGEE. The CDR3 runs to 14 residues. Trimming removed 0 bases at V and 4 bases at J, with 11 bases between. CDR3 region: CASSVAGGQYEQYF. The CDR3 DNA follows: TGTGCCAGCAGCGTAGCTGGGGGCCAATACGAGCAGTACTTC.

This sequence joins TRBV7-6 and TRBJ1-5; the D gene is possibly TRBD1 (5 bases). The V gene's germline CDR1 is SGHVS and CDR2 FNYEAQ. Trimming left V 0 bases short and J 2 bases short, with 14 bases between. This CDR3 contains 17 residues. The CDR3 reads CASSLAPSGERNQPQHF. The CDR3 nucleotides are TGTGCCAGCAGCTTAGCGCCGTCGGGGGAACGCAATCAGCCCCAGCATTTT.

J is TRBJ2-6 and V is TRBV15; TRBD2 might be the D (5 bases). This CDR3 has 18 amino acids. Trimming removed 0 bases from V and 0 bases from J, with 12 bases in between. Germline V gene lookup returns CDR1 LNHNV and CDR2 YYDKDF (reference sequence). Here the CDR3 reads CATSRDPLGSSGANVLTF. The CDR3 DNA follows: TGTGCCACCAGCAGAGATCCCTTAGGGAGCTCTGGGGCCAACGTCCTGACTTTC.

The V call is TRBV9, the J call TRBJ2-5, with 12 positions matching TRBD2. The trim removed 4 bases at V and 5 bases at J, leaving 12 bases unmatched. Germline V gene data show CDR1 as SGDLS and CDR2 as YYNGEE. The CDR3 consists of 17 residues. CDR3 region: CASSSTSGGHIGETQYF. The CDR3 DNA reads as TGTGCCAGCAGCTCTACTAGCGGGGGGCACATTGGGGAGACCCAGTACTTC.

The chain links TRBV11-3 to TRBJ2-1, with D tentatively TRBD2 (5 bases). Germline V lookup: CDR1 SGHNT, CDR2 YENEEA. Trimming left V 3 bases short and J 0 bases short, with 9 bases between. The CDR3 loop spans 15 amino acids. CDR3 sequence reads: CASSFSVSSYNEQFF. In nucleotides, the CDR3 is TGTGCCAGCAGCTTTAGCGTAAGCTCCTACAATGAGCAGTTCTTC.

In DNA form, the CDR3 reads TGTGCCAGCAGCCCCGACTGGACTAGCGGTAACACCGGGGAGCTGTTTTTT. Its translation: CASSPDWTSGNTGELFF. The chain combines TRBV11-3 with TRBJ2-2, with 10 positions matching TRBD2. The CDR3 length is 17 residues. Trimming at V came to 5 bases and at J to 2 bases, leaving 8 bases not matched to a gene. CDR1 is SGHNT, CDR2 YENEEA, per germline.

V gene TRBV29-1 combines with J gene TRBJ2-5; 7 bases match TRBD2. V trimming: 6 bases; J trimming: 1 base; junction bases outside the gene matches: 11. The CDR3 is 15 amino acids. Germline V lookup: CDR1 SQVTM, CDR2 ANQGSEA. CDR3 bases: TGCAGCGTCGGTGGAAAAGGCGGGGGCCAAGAGACCCAGTACTTC. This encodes CSVGGKGGGQETQYF.

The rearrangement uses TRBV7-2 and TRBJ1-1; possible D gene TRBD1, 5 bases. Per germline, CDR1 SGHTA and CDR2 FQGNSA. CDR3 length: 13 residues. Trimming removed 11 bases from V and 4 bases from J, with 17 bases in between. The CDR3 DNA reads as TGTGCCGGGCTAGAGGACGGGGGCACTGAAGCTTTCTTT. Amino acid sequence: CAGLEDGGTEAFF.

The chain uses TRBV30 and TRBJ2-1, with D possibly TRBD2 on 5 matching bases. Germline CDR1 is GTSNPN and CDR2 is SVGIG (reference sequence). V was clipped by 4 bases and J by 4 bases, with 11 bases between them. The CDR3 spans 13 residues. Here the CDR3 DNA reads TGTGCCTGGAATTCGGGGATGTACAATGAGCAGTTCTTC. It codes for CAWNSGMYNEQFF.

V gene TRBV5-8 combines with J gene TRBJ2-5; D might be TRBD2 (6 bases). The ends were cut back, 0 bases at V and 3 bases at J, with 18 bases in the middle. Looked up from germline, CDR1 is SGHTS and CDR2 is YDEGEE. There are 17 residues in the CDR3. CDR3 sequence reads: CASSLVRSGREKETQYF. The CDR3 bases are TGTGCCAGCAGCTTGGTGAGGTCAGGGCGGGAAAAAGAGACCCAGTACTTC.

The CDR3 sequence: CASSQSSQGIYGYTF. CDR3 bases: TGCGCCAGCAGCCAAAGCTCCCAGGGAATCTATGGCTACACCTTC. The gene calls are TRBV4-1 and TRBJ1-2; D might be TRBD1 (5 bases). The V and J ends lost 2 bases and 4 bases respectively, with 14 bases between them. CDR3 length: 15 residues. The germline V gene has CDR1 MGHRA and CDR2 YSYEKL.

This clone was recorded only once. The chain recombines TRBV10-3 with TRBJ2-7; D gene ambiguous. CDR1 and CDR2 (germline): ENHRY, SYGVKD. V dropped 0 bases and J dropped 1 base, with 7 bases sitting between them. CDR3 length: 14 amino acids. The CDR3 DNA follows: TGTGCCATCAGTGAGTCTTACGGGTCCTACGAGCAGTACTTC. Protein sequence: CAISESYGSYEQYF.

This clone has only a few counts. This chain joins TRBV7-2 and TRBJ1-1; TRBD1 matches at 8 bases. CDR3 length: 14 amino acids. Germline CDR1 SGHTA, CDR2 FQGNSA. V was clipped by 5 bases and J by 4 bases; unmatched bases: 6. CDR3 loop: CASSPWTGPTEAFF. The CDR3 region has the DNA TGTGCCAGCAGCCCATGGACAGGGCCCACTGAAGCTTTCTTT. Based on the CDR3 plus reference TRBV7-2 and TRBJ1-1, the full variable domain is GAGVSQSPSNKVTEKGKDVELRCDPISGHTALYWYRQSLGQGLEFLIYFQGNSAPDKSGLPSDRFSAERTGGSVSTLTIQRTQQEDSAVYLCASSPWTGPTEAFFGQGTRLTVV.

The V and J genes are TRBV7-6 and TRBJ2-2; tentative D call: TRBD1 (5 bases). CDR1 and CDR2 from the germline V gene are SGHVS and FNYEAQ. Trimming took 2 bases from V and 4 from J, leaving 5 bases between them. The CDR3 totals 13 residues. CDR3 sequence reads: CASSLQGTGELFF. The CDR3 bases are TGTGCCAGCAGCTTACAGGGCACCGGGGAGCTGTTTTTT.